Below, one TCR beta chain is given with its context. Its antigen is unidentified. Repertoires were generated with immunoSEQ multiplex PCR, while TCRdb's copy carries only in-frame clones and drops some. The data contain about 680,000 clones, around 90% of them singletons. Trimming took 5 bases from V and 7 from J, leaving 12 bases between them. The germline V gene has CDR1 SEHNR and CDR2 FQNEAQ (reference sequence). This CDR3 contains 13 residues. Naive CD8 cells comprised CD45RO-negative, CCR7-positively selected cells, excluding terminally differentiated effector memory CD45RA+ cells. Donors included only healthy HIV-negative adults lacking recent acute infections or vaccinations. The source of the sample is a study of shared clonotypes between healthy human individuals. Looking at the study overall: There were three CD4 naive, three CD4 memory, two CD8 naive and one CD8 memory plates per donor. Broader study findings: Around 5.4% of naive CD4 clonotypes were common to a handful of donors. Memory subsets generally showed smaller estimated richness than naive subsets did.

This clonotype originated in a young man in good health. The chain joins TRBV7-9 to TRBJ2-1; D is uncertain. The sequenced sample was naive CD8+ T cells sorted from blood. CDR3 sequence reads: CASSRSGENEQFF. The CDR3 nucleotides are TGTGCCAGCAGCCGGTCCGGTGAGAATGAGCAGTTCTTC.